What follows describes a single T cell receptor (beta chain). Per the germline V gene, CDR1 is LNHDA and CDR2 is SQIVND (reference sequence). V shed 6 bases and J 2 bases; nucleotides not matched to a gene: 7. The CDR3 has 16 amino acids. The sample is drawn from a study of T cell responses to AZD1222 COVID-19 vaccine. Repertoires were generated with immunoSEQ multiplex PCR, while TCRdb's copy carries only in-frame clones and drops some. The top ten hold roughly 0.6% of the sample, which has some 280,000 clones, around 93% seen once. The chain combines TRBV19 with TRBJ2-1, with TRBD1 identical over 10 bases. This specimen was peripheral blood, taken 28 days after the second AZD1222 dose. The receptor was isolated from an adult who received the AZD1222 COVID-19 vaccine. The CDR3 here is CASRRRGTGAYNEQFF. CDR3 in DNA: TGTGCCAGTAGGAGGAGAGGGACAGGGGCCTACAATGAGCAGTTCTTC.